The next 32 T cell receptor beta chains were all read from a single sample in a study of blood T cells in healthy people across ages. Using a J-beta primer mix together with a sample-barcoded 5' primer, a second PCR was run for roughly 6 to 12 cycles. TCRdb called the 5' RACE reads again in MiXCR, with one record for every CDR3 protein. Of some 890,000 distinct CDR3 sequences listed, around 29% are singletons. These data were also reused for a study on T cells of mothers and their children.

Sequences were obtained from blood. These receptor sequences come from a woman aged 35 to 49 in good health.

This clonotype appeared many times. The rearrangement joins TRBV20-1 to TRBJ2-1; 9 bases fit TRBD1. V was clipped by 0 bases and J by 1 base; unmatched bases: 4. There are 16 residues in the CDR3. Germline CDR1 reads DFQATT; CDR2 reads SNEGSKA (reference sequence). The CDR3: CSARDRGQGSYNEQFF. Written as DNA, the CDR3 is TGCAGTGCTAGAGATCGAGGACAGGGGTCCTACAATGAGCAGTTCTTC.

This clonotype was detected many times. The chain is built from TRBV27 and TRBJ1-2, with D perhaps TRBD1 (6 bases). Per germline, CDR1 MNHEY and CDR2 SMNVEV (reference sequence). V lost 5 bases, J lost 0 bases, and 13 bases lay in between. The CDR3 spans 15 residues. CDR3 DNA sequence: TGTGCCAGCAGTCTCGCAGGGGTGGCTAACTATGGCTACACCTTC. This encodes CASSLAGVANYGYTF.

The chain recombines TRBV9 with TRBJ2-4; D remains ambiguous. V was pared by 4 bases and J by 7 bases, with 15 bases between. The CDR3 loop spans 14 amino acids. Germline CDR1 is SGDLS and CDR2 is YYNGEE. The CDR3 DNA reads TGTGCCAGCAGCCCTGGTCTAGAGATTAACATTCAGTACTTC. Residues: CASSPGLEINIQYF. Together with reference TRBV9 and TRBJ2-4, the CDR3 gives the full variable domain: DSGVTQTPKHLITATGQRVTLRCSPRSGDLSVYWYQQSLDQGLQFLIQYYNGEERAKGNILERFSAQQFPDLHSELNLSSLELGDSALYFCASSPGLEINIQYFGAGTRLSVL.

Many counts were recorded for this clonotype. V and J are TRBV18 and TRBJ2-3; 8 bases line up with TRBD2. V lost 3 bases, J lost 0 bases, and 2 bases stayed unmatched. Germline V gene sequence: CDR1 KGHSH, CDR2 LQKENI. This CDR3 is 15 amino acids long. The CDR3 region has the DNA TGTGCCAGCTCACCGGGACTAGGAAGCACAGATACGCAGTATTTT. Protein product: CASSPGLGSTDTQYF.

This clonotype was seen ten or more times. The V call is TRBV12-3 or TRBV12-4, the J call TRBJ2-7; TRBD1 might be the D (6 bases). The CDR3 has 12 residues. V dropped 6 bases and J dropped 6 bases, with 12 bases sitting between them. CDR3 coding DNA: TGTGCCAGCAGACAGGGAACTGGCGAGCAGTACTTC. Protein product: CASRQGTGEQYF.

The CDR3 DNA sequence: TGTGCCAGCAGCTCGAAGGGACACCGAATCACAGATACGCAGTATTTT. Residues: CASSSKGHRITDTQYF. This chain joins TRBV7-2 and TRBJ2-3; a weak D match, TRBD1 (6 bases). Trimming pared 4 bases from V and 2 bases from J, leaving 16 bases between. The CDR3 contains 16 residues. Germline V gene sequence: CDR1 SGHTA, CDR2 FQGNSA.

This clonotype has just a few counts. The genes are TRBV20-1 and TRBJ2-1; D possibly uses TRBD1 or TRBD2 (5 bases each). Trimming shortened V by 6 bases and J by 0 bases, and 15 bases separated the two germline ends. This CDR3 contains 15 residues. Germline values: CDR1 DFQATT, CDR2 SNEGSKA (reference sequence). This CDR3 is CSAISGPSSYNEQFF. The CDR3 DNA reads TGCAGTGCCATCTCGGGGCCCAGCTCCTACAATGAGCAGTTCTTC.

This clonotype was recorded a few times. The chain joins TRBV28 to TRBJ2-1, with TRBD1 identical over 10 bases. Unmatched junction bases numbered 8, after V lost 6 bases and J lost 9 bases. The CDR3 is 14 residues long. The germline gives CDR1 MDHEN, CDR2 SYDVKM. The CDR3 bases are TGTGCCAGCAGCCCCGGGACAGGGGTTCTTGAGCAGTTCTTC. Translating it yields CASSPGTGVLEQFF. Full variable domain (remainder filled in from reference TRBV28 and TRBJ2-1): DVKVTQSSRYLVKRTGEKVFLECVQDMDHENMFWYRQDPGLGLRLIYFSYDVKMKEKGDIPEGYSVSREKKERFSLILESASTNQTSMYLCASSPGTGVLEQFFGPGTRLTVL.

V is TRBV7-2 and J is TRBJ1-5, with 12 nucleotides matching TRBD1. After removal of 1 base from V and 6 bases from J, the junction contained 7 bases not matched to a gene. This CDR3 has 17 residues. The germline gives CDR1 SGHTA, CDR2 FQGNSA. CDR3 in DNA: TGTGCCAGCAGCTTAGGGGGGACAGGGGGCATGGTTCAGCCCCAGCATTTT. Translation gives CASSLGGTGGMVQPQHF.

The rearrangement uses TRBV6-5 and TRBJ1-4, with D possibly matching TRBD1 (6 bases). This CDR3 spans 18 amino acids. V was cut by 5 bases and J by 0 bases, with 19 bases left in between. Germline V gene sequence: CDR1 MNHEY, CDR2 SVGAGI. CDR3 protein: CASSHNTPWTATNEKLFF. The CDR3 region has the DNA TGTGCCAGCAGTCACAATACACCTTGGACAGCAACTAATGAAAAACTGTTTTTT.

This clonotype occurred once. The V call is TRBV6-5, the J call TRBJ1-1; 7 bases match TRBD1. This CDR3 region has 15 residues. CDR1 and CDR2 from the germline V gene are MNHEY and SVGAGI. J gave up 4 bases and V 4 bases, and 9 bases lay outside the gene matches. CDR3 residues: CASSSNRGRATEAFF. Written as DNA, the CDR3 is TGTGCCAGCAGTTCAAACAGGGGACGGGCCACTGAAGCTTTCTTT.

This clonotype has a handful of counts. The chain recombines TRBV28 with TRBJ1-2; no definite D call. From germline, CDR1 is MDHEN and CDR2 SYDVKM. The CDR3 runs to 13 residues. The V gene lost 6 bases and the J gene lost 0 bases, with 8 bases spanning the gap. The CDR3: CASRPDPNYGYTF. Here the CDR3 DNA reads TGTGCCAGCAGACCGGATCCTAACTATGGCTACACCTTC.

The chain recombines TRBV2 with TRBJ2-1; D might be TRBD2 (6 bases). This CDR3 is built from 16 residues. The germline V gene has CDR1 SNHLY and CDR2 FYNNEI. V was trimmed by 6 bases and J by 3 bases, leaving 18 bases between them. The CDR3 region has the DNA TGTGCCAGCAGGCGCGACAACGGGGGATACTACAATGAGCAGTTCTTC. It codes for CASRRDNGGYYNEQFF.

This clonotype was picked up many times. CDR3: CASSGAPGGTQYF. CDR3 DNA: TGTGCCAGCAGCGGGGCACCCGGCGGGACCCAGTACTTC. The rearrangement uses TRBV27 and TRBJ2-5; D may be TRBD1 or TRBD2 (5 bases each). V was pared by 6 bases and J by 7 bases, with 15 bases between. The CDR3 spans 13 residues. Per germline, CDR1 MNHEY and CDR2 SMNVEV (reference sequence).

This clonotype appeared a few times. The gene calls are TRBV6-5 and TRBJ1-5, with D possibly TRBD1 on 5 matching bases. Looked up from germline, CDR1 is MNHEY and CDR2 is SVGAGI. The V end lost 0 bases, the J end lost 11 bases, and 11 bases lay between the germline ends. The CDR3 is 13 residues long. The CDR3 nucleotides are TGTGCCAGCAGTTACTCGGGGGGTACAGCCCAGCATTTT. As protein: CASSYSGGTAQHF.

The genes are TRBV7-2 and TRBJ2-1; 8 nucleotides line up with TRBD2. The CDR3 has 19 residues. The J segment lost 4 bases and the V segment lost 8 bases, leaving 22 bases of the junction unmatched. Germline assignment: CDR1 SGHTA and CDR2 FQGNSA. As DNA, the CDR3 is TGTGCCAGCGGCGCTAACCATCCATTCGGGGGGGCCGTGTACAATGAGCAGTTCTTC. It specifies CASGANHPFGGAVYNEQFF. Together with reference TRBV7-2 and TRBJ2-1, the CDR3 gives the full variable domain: GAGVSQSPSNKVTEKGKDVELRCDPISGHTALYWYRQSLGQGLEFLIYFQGNSAPDKSGLPSDRFSAERTGGSVSTLTIQRTQQEDSAVYLCASGANHPFGGAVYNEQFFGPGTRLTVL.

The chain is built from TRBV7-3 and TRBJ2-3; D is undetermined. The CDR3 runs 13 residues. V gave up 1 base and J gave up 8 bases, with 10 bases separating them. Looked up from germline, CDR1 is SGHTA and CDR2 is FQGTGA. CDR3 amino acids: CASSLNLIGTQYF. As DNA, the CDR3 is TGTGCCAGCAGCTTAAATCTGATCGGTACGCAGTATTTT.

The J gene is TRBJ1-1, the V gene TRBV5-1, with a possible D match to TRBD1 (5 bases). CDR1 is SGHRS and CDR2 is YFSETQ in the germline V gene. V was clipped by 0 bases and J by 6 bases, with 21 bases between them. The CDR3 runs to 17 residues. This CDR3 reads CASSLGVMGTGAAEAFF. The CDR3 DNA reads TGCGCCAGCAGCTTGGGTGTCATGGGGACCGGCGCGGCTGAAGCTTTCTTT.

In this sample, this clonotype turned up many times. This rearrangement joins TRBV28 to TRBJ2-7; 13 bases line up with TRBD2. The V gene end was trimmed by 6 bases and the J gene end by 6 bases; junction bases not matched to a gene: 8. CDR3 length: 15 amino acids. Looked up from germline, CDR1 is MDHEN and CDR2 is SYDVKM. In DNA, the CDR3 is TGTGCCAGCAGCCAAGGACTAGCGGGGGTCTTCGAGCAGTACTTC. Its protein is CASSQGLAGVFEQYF.

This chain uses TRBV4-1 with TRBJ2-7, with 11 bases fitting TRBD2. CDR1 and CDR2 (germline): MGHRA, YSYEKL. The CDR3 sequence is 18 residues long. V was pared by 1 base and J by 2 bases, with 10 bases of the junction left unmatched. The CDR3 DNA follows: TGCGCCAGCAGCCAAGCGGTAGCGGGGGGGCCGAGGACCTACGAGCAGTACTTC. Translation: CASSQAVAGGPRTYEQYF.

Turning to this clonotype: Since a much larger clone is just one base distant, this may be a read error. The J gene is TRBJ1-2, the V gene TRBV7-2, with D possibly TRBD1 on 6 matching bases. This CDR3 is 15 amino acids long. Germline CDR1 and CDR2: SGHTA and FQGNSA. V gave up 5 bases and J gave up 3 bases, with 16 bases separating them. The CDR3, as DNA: TGTGCCAGCAGCCCAACCCCGACAGGATACTATGGCTACACCTTC. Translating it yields CASSPTPTGYYGYTF.

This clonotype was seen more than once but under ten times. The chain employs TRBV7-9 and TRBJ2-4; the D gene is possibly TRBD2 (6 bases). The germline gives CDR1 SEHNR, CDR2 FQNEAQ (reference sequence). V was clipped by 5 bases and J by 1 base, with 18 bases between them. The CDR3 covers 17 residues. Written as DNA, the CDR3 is TGTGCCAGCAGCCCCGGGCGGGACGGTTGGGCCAAAAACATTCAGTACTTC. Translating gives CASSPGRDGWAKNIQYF.

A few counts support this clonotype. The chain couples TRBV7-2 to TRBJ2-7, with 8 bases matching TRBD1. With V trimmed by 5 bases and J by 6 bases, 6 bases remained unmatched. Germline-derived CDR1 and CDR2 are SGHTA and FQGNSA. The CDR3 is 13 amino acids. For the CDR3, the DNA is TGTGCCAGCAGCATGGACAGGGTCGGCGAGCAGTACTTC. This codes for CASSMDRVGEQYF.

As DNA, the CDR3 is TGTGCCAGCAGTTACTCAGTGGGTCGGGACTCTGGAAACACCGGGGAGCTGTTTTTT. This gives the protein CASSYSVGRDSGNTGELFF. The chain couples TRBV6-5 to TRBJ2-2; tentatively, D is TRBD2 (6 bases). CDR3 length equals 19 residues. V lost 0 bases, J lost 2 bases, and 19 bases lay in between. Germline lookup yields CDR1 MNHEY and CDR2 SVGAGI.

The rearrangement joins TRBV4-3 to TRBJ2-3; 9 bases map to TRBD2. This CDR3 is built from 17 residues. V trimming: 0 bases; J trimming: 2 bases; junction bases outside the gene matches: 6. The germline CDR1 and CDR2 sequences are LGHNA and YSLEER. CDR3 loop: CASSQDKSGGPTDTQYF. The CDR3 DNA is TGCGCCAGCAGCCAAGATAAGAGCGGGGGGCCCACAGATACGCAGTATTTT.

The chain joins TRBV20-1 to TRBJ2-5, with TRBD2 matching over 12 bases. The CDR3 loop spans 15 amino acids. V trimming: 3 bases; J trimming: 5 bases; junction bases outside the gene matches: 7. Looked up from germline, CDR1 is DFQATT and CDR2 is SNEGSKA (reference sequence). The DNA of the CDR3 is TGCAGTGCTAGGGCTAGCGGGGGGGCTGGGGAGACCCAGTACTTC. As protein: CSARASGGAGETQYF.

CDR3 sequence reads: CSVGSGRSSYGYTF. CDR3 bases: TGCAGCGTTGGTTCTGGGCGGTCAAGCTATGGCTACACCTTC. The rearrangement links TRBV29-1 to TRBJ1-2; D not resolved. Germline CDR1 is SQVTM and CDR2 is ANQGSEA. V was pared by 4 bases and J by 4 bases, with 16 bases between. The CDR3 is 14 amino acids.

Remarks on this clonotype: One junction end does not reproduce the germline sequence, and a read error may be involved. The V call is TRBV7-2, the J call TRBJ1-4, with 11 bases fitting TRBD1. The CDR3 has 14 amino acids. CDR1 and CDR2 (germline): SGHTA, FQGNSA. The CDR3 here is CASSRDRGVEKRFF. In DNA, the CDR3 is TGTGCCAGCAGCCGGGACAGGGGGGTTGAAAAACGGTTTTTT.

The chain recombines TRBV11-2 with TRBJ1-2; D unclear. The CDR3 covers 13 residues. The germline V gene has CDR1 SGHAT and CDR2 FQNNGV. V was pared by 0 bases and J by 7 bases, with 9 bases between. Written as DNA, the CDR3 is TGTGCCAGCAGCTTAGATCGTAGCGGTGGCTACACCTTC. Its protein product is CASSLDRSGGYTF.

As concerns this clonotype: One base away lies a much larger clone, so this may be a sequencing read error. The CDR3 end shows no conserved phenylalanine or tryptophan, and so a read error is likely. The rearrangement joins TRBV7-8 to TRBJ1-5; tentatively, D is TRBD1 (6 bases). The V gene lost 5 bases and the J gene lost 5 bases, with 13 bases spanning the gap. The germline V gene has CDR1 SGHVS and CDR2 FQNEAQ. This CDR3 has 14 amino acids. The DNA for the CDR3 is TGTGCCAGCAGCATATCACAGGGCCATCAGCCCCAGCATGTT. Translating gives CASSISQGHQPQHV.

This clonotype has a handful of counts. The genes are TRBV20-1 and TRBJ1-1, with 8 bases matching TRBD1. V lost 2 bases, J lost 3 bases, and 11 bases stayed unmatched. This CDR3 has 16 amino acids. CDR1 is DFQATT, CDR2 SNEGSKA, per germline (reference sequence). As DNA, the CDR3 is TGCAGTGCTAGACAGGGGGCGCCCAGCAAGCACACTGAAGCTTTCTTT. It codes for CSARQGAPSKHTEAFF.

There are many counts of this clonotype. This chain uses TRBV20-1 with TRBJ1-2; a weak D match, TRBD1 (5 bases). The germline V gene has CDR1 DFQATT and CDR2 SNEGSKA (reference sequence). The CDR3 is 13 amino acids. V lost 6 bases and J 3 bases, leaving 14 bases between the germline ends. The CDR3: CSASRGLDYGYTF. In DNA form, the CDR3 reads TGCAGTGCATCAAGGGGTTTGGACTATGGCTACACCTTC.